The rows below give T cell receptor beta chains drawn from one sample of a study of T cells in Graves' hyperthyroidism and ophthalmopathy. TCRdb itself ran the multiplex PCR reads through MiXCR, one entry per CDR3 protein. The profile shows around 350,000 distinct CDR3 sequences, around 13% of them singletons. The sample consisted of blood. Receptors were obtained from a young woman with Graves' ophthalmopathy. Both conserved end residues are part of each CDR3. Fields, in order: J gene, V gene, CDR3 length, CDR3 protein.

j_call: TRBJ2-5
v_call: TRBV28
cdr3_length: 13
cdr3_aa: CASSNGATETQYF

j_call: TRBJ2-5
v_call: TRBV30
cdr3_length: 16
cdr3_aa: CAWSVGTSGYLETQYF

j_call: TRBJ1-2
v_call: TRBV6-2/TRBV6-3
cdr3_length: 15
cdr3_aa: CASSYRGLPNYGYTF

j_call: TRBJ1-2
v_call: TRBV6-6
cdr3_length: 14
cdr3_aa: CASSYSHNNYGYTF

j_call: TRBJ2-7
v_call: TRBV5-5
cdr3_length: 13
cdr3_aa: CASSFGSGNEQYF

j_call: TRBJ2-7
v_call: TRBV30
cdr3_length: 13
cdr3_aa: CAWNVVSSYEQYF

j_call: TRBJ2-7
v_call: TRBV29-1
cdr3_length: 14
cdr3_aa: CSVDAGTAVYEQYF

j_call: TRBJ1-5
v_call: TRBV6-1
cdr3_length: 13
cdr3_aa: CASSQTGREPQHF

j_call: TRBJ2-2
v_call: TRBV3-1
cdr3_length: 14
cdr3_aa: CASSQEHNTGELFF

j_call: TRBJ1-1
v_call: TRBV3-1
cdr3_length: 14
cdr3_aa: CASSQTRQGSEAFF

j_call: TRBJ2-1
v_call: TRBV6-1
cdr3_length: 14
cdr3_aa: CASSEGGTPNEQFF

j_call: TRBJ2-7
v_call: TRBV7-8
cdr3_length: 17
cdr3_aa: CASSLRAHRGSSYEQYF

j_call: TRBJ2-2
v_call: TRBV18
cdr3_length: 16
cdr3_aa: CASSPAGTGTTGELFF

j_call: TRBJ1-1
v_call: TRBV28
cdr3_length: 14
cdr3_aa: CASSATGMNTEAFF

j_call: TRBJ2-2
v_call: TRBV6-2/TRBV6-3
cdr3_length: 15
cdr3_aa: CASSTSGGGPGELFF

j_call: TRBJ2-1
v_call: TRBV10-3
cdr3_length: 13
cdr3_aa: CAIRDRAYNEQFF